Below are 21 T cell receptor beta chains sequenced from a single sample in a study of blood T cell repertoires in COVID-19. Only in-frame clones appear in the TCRdb table, and some are missing; sequencing was by immunoSEQ multiplex PCR. The repertoire consists of approximately 100,000 clones, with roughly 84% occurring once and the leading ten covering 6.3%. Sequenced: peripheral blood. These TCRs come from a man aged 55 to 70 with acute or convalescent COVID-19.

The rearrangement joins TRBV6-1 to TRBJ2-3; maybe TRBD1 (6 bases). Germline CDR1 and CDR2: MNHNS and SASEGT. V was shortened by 3 bases and J by 6 bases, with 10 bases between the two germline ends. There are 13 residues in the CDR3. CDR3 DNA sequence: TGTGCCAGCAGTGACGTACAGGGTGATACGCAGTATTTT. Amino acid sequence: CASSDVQGDTQYF.

The chain employs TRBV12-3 or TRBV12-4 and TRBJ1-2; D is uncertain. The CDR3 length is 13 residues. V lost 3 bases and J 1 base, leaving 6 bases between the germline ends. CDR3 protein: CASSLFGNYGYTF. Written as DNA, the CDR3 is TGTGCCAGCAGTTTGTTCGGTAACTATGGCTACACCTTC.

V is TRBV5-6 and J is TRBJ2-2, with 8 bases fitting TRBD2. This CDR3 spans 16 amino acids. The germline V gene encodes CDR1 SGHDT and CDR2 YYEEEE. With 4 bases clipped from V and 1 base from J, the junction kept 6 bases outside the gene matches. As DNA, the CDR3 is TGTGCCAGCAGCCGGGGCGGGGGGCTGAACACCGGGGAGCTGTTTTTT. Translation gives CASSRGGGLNTGELFF.

J is TRBJ2-1 and V is TRBV15, with D unresolved. V shed 1 base and J shed 0 bases, with 7 bases lying between them. The CDR3 length is 15 residues. Germline CDR1 is LNHNV and CDR2 is YYDKDF (reference sequence). CDR3 nucleotides: TGTGCCACCAGCAGAGGTCCGAGCTCCTACAATGAGCAGTTCTTC. Translation: CATSRGPSSYNEQFF.

This chain links TRBV5-5 with TRBJ1-2; D gene uncertain. CDR1 and CDR2 from the germline V gene are SGHKS and YYEKEE (reference sequence). V dropped 0 bases and J dropped 5 bases, with 5 bases sitting between them. CDR3 size: 12 residues. CDR3 DNA sequence: TGTGCCAGCAGCTTGGCCCCGTATGGCTACACCTTC. Translated, it gives CASSLAPYGYTF.

The V gene is TRBV10-3, the J gene TRBJ1-6; D is possibly TRBD1 (5 bases). This CDR3 is 18 amino acids long. The germline V gene has CDR1 ENHRY and CDR2 SYGVKD. Trimming stripped 10 bases from V and 3 bases from J, with 25 bases between. In nucleotides, the CDR3 is TGTGCCACCGACCCAGGGATACAAACAGGTCTCTATAATTCACCCCTCCACTTT. Translation gives CATDPGIQTGLYNSPLHF.

This sequence joins TRBV11-2 and TRBJ1-5; 7 bases align to TRBD1. Trimming at V came to 5 bases and at J to 0 bases, leaving 4 bases not matched to a gene. This CDR3 spans 15 amino acids. From germline, CDR1 is SGHAT and CDR2 FQNNGV. CDR3 residues: CASSPGTVSNQPQHF. The CDR3 DNA is TGTGCCAGCAGCCCCGGGACAGTTAGCAATCAGCCCCAGCATTTT.

The rearrangement uses TRBV12-3 or TRBV12-4 and TRBJ2-7, with D possibly being TRBD1 (6 bases). V lost 6 bases and J lost 1, with 10 bases in between. The CDR3 runs 13 residues. CDR3 sequence reads: CASSPTGSYEQYF. The CDR3 DNA reads as TGTGCCAGCAGCCCGACAGGATCCTACGAGCAGTACTTC.

The rearrangement links TRBV7-9 to TRBJ2-1; 9 bases align to TRBD2. CDR3 length: 14 amino acids. Germline lookup yields CDR1 SEHNR and CDR2 FQNEAQ (reference sequence). Trimming took 2 bases from V and 4 from J; bases not matched to a gene: 0. The CDR3 loop reads CASSLLAGYNEQFF. CDR3 nucleotide sequence: TGTGCCAGCAGCTTACTAGCGGGGTACAATGAGCAGTTCTTC.

This clone has only one observation. The chain links TRBV19 to TRBJ2-1; 12 bases fit TRBD2. This CDR3 is built from 15 residues. CDR1 and CDR2 from the germline V gene are LNHDA and SQIVND (reference sequence). Unmatched junction bases numbered 1, after V lost 1 base and J lost 6 bases. CDR3 protein: CASSIGLAGANEQFF. CDR3 nucleotides: TGTGCCAGTAGTATAGGACTAGCGGGGGCCAATGAGCAGTTCTTC.

The rearrangement links TRBV3-1 (or the pseudogene TRBV3-2) to TRBJ1-2; D unresolved. The V gene lost 4 bases and the J gene lost 5 bases, with 11 bases spanning the gap. Germline CDR1 is LGHDT and CDR2 is YNNKEL (reference sequence). The CDR3 totals 13 residues. The CDR3 coding sequence is TGTGCCAGCAGCCCCGCCCCCGAGTATGGCTACACCTTC. This gives the protein CASSPAPEYGYTF.

The chain has TRBV24-1 and TRBJ2-5; the D gene is possibly TRBD2 (7 bases). CDR1 KGHDR and CDR2 SFDVKD come from the germline V gene. The CDR3 is 16 residues long. The V and J ends lost 7 bases and 1 base respectively, with 18 bases between them. CDR3 protein: CATSKTGGTTQETQYF. The CDR3 DNA sequence: TGTGCCACCAGCAAGACGGGGGGCACTACCCAAGAGACCCAGTACTTC.

The V and J genes are TRBV6-5 and TRBJ2-5, with 8 bases lining up with TRBD1. The CDR3 has 16 residues. The germline gives CDR1 MNHEY, CDR2 SVGAGI. Losses at the gene ends were 3 bases for V and 2 bases for J; bases not matched to a gene: 8. The CDR3 DNA reads as TGTGCCAGCAGTTATCAGGGGGCAGGTGATCAAGAGACCCAGTACTTC. This encodes CASSYQGAGDQETQYF.

This chain links TRBV7-9 with TRBJ2-3; 7 nucleotides align to TRBD2. The ends lost 5 bases at V and 6 bases at J; junction bases unmatched: 2. Germline CDR1 is SEHNR and CDR2 is FQNEAQ (reference sequence). The CDR3 has 12 amino acids. The CDR3 sequence: CASSRLADTQYF. The CDR3, as DNA: TGTGCCAGCAGCCGACTAGCTGATACGCAGTATTTT.

The V gene is TRBV30, the J gene TRBJ2-7, with 8 nucleotides matching TRBD2. V gave up 0 bases and J gave up 2 bases; unmatched junction bases: 0. Germline CDR1 GTSNPN, CDR2 SVGIG (reference sequence). This CDR3 has 13 residues. The CDR3 DNA follows: TGTGCCTGGAGTGTCGGGGGGGCCTACGAGCAGTACTTC. Translation gives CAWSVGGAYEQYF.

The V and J genes are TRBV4-1 and TRBJ2-2, with TRBD2 as a possible D gene (5 bases). The CDR3 runs to 16 residues. V was cut by 0 bases and J by 4 bases, with 12 bases left in between. Per germline, CDR1 MGHRA and CDR2 YSYEKL. The CDR3 bases are TGCGCCAGCAGCCAAGAACCGGGGTCGGCCACCGGGGAGCTGTTTTTT. Translation gives CASSQEPGSATGELFF.

The rearrangement joins TRBV24-1 to TRBJ2-1; 7 nucleotides match TRBD1. The CDR3 covers 13 residues. The J segment lost 8 bases and the V segment lost 7 bases, leaving 7 bases of the junction unmatched. Germline lookup yields CDR1 KGHDR and CDR2 SFDVKD. CDR3 coding DNA: TGTGCCACCAGGGGGACAGTTCGCGATGAGCAGTTCTTC. It yields the protein CATRGTVRDEQFF.

This clone was counted between two and nine times. The genes are TRBV12-3 or TRBV12-4 and TRBJ2-2; D uncertain. The CDR3 contains 13 residues. V was pared by 5 bases and J by 5 bases, with 9 bases between. The CDR3 DNA follows: TGTGCCAGCAGTCCGTCTTTGACCGGGGAGCTGTTTTTT. It specifies CASSPSLTGELFF.

The chain's CDR3 is CASSFRGDGYTF. The CDR3 bases are TGCGCCAGCAGCTTTAGGGGTGATGGCTACACCTTC. The rearrangement joins TRBV4-3 to TRBJ1-2; possible D gene TRBD1, 5 bases. The CDR3 is 12 amino acids. In germline, CDR1 is LGHNA, CDR2 YSLEER. Trimming pared 5 bases from V and 6 bases from J, leaving 10 bases between.

This clone was counted a single time. This rearrangement joins TRBV7-8 to TRBJ1-5; 7 bases are a match to TRBD1. The CDR3 runs 15 residues. Germline V CDR1 and CDR2: SGHVS, FQNEAQ. The V gene end was trimmed by 5 bases and the J gene end by 6 bases; junction bases not matched to a gene: 10. The CDR3 sequence is CASSQNRGRGQPQHF. Here the CDR3 DNA reads TGTGCCAGCAGCCAGAACAGGGGCCGGGGTCAGCCCCAGCATTTT.

This chain joins TRBV24-1 and TRBJ1-1; D uncertain. Germline loops: CDR1 KGHDR, CDR2 SFDVKD. The CDR3 spans 15 residues. V was shortened by 3 bases and J by 0 bases, with 10 bases between the two germline ends. The CDR3 loop is CATSDIHPLNTEAFF. The CDR3 DNA sequence: TGTGCCACCAGTGATATACACCCGTTGAACACTGAAGCTTTCTTT.